Following are 29 T cell receptor beta chains from one sample sequenced in a study of CD8 T cells in Susac syndrome. Random hexamers were used to reverse transcribe an amount of about 0.45 to 1 ug RNA. MiXCR was run by TCRdb on the immunoSEQ multiplex PCR reads, yielding one entry per CDR3 protein. The table has 130,000 or so distinct CDR3 sequences, about 90% seen once. The sequencing sample was made of CD8+ T cells from PBMCs. The receptors shown here come from a human donor with multiple sclerosis.

The V and J genes are TRBV6-4 and TRBJ1-1; D not certain. This CDR3 is built from 12 residues. Trimming removed 2 bases at V and 4 bases at J, with 5 bases between. Per germline, CDR1 MRHNA and CDR2 SNTAGT. This CDR3 is CASSDPGTEAFF. Written as DNA, the CDR3 is TGTGCCAGCAGTGACCCGGGCACTGAAGCTTTCTTT.

The chain has TRBV6-5 and TRBJ2-1; no definite D call. This CDR3 is 13 amino acids long. CDR1 and CDR2 (germline): MNHEY, SVGAGI. The germline V and J ends were trimmed by 0 bases and 9 bases, with 9 bases remaining between them. CDR3 sequence: CASSYSSSLEQFF. The DNA of the CDR3 is TGTGCCAGCAGTTACTCCTCATCCCTTGAGCAGTTCTTC.

The chain has TRBV20-1 and TRBJ1-1, with 10 bases matching TRBD1. V was pared by 2 bases and J by 2 bases, with 2 bases of the junction left unmatched. This CDR3 is built from 14 residues. The germline CDR1 and CDR2 sequences are DFQATT and SNEGSKA (reference sequence). As DNA, the CDR3 is TGCAGTGCTAGATGGGACAGGGGTAACACTGAAGCTTTCTTT. Protein product: CSARWDRGNTEAFF.

This chain joins TRBV2 and TRBJ2-1; D possibly corresponds to TRBD2 (7 bases). The CDR3 totals 15 residues. Looked up from germline, CDR1 is SNHLY and CDR2 is FYNNEI. V lost 3 bases, J lost 2 bases, and 11 bases lay in between. The CDR3 here is CASSDGGPAYNEQFF. The CDR3 nucleotides are TGTGCCAGCAGTGACGGGGGGCCCGCCTACAATGAGCAGTTCTTC.

The rearrangement uses TRBV4-1 and TRBJ1-1; D gene ambiguous. This CDR3 spans 13 amino acids. Trimming stripped 0 bases from V and 9 bases from J, with 11 bases between. CDR1 is MGHRA and CDR2 is YSYEKL in the germline V gene. CDR3 coding DNA: TGCGCCAGCAGCCAAGACCGGGAAACCCAAGCTTTCTTT. As protein: CASSQDRETQAFF.

The CDR3 region has the DNA TGTGCCAGCAGCTTATACTCCACCACAGATACGCAGTATTTT. It translates to CASSLYSTTDTQYF. This sequence joins TRBV7-8 and TRBJ2-3, with D unclear. This CDR3 contains 14 residues. Germline lookup yields CDR1 SGHVS and CDR2 FQNEAQ. V was pared by 2 bases and J by 2 bases, with 8 bases between.

The genes are TRBV5-4 and TRBJ2-1; TRBD1 might be the D (5 bases). CDR3 length: 12 residues. CDR1 SGHNT and CDR2 YYREEE come from the germline V gene (reference sequence). V lost 4 bases and J 9 bases, leaving 11 bases between the germline ends. The CDR3 nucleotides read TGTGCCAGCAGCGTCCTAGGGGTTGAGCAGTTCTTC. It translates to CASSVLGVEQFF.

V and J are TRBV2 and TRBJ2-7; possibly TRBD2 for D (5 bases). V gave up 6 bases and J gave up 2 bases, with 11 bases separating them. From germline, CDR1 is SNHLY and CDR2 FYNNEI. The CDR3 length is 13 residues. Here the CDR3 DNA reads TGTGCCAGCAGCGGACTTAGCGCCTACGAGCAGTACTTC. This codes for CASSGLSAYEQYF.

The V gene is TRBV7-9, the J gene TRBJ2-1; 11 nucleotides align to TRBD2. Germline CDR1 and CDR2: SEHNR and FQNEAQ (reference sequence). The CDR3 is made up of 14 amino acids. Germline trimming cut 6 bases from V and 10 bases from J; bases unmatched to any gene: 8. The CDR3 DNA reads TGTGCCAGCAGGTCACTAGCGGGAGTAAGGGAGCAGTTCTTC. This encodes CASRSLAGVREQFF.

The gene calls are TRBV4-3 and TRBJ2-2, with no clear D. The CDR3 covers 15 residues. Trimming removed 4 bases from V and 6 bases from J, with 15 bases in between. Germline V gene lookup returns CDR1 LGHNA and CDR2 YSLEER. Here the CDR3 reads CASSLDTTNAGELFF. The CDR3, as DNA: TGCGCCAGCAGCCTTGACACTACAAACGCCGGGGAGCTGTTTTTT.

The chain carries TRBV20-1 and TRBJ2-7, with D perhaps matching TRBD2 (6 bases). The germline V gene encodes CDR1 DFQATT and CDR2 SNEGSKA (reference sequence). The CDR3 runs 14 residues. The ends were cut back, 5 bases at V and 4 bases at J, with 18 bases in the middle. CDR3 coding DNA: TGCAGTGCTCCCTTGGGGGGAGTGAGGTACGAGCAGTACTTC. Its translation: CSAPLGGVRYEQYF.

The V and J genes are TRBV4-3 and TRBJ1-2, with 9 positions matching TRBD1. Looked up from germline, CDR1 is LGHNA and CDR2 is YSLEER. Trimming at V came to 1 base and at J to 0 bases, leaving 0 bases not matched to a gene. CDR3 length: 15 amino acids. The CDR3 protein is CASSQGTGANYGYTF. For the CDR3, the DNA is TGCGCCAGCAGCCAAGGGACAGGGGCTAACTATGGCTACACCTTC.

The CDR3 coding sequence is TGTGCCAGCAGCCAAAGCGTAGCCTACGAGCAGTACTTC. It codes for CASSQSVAYEQYF. The V call is TRBV3-1, the J call TRBJ2-7; D unresolved. V was shortened by 2 bases and J by 2 bases, with 7 bases between the two germline ends. The CDR3 covers 13 residues. Per the germline V gene, CDR1 is LGHDT and CDR2 is YNNKEL (reference sequence).

The rearrangement uses TRBV7-2 and TRBJ2-7, with 7 nucleotides matching TRBD2. Germline V lookup: CDR1 SGHTA, CDR2 FQGNSA. The length of the CDR3 is 16 residues. V dropped 5 bases and J dropped 0; count of bases not matched to a gene: 10. CDR3 nucleotide sequence: TGTGCCAGCAGCCCAGATAGCGGGTCCGTCTCCTACGAGCAGTACTTC. This gives the protein CASSPDSGSVSYEQYF.

CDR3 sequence (DNA): TGTGCCAGCAGTTTCTTAGGGGCCACCGGGGAGCTGTTTTTT. Its translation is CASSFLGATGELFF. The rearrangement uses TRBV27 and TRBJ2-2; possibly TRBD1 for D (5 bases). Germline CDR1 is MNHEY and CDR2 is SMNVEV (reference sequence). CDR3 length equals 14 residues. V was clipped by 3 bases and J by 4 bases, with 9 bases between them.

This clonotype was picked up one time. The chain is built from TRBV9 and TRBJ2-1, with TRBD2 identical over 8 bases. The J segment lost 4 bases and the V segment lost 0 bases, leaving 3 bases of the junction unmatched. The CDR3 is made up of 15 amino acids. Germline lookup yields CDR1 SGDLS and CDR2 YYNGEE. The CDR3 spells CASSVVGTRYNEQFF. The CDR3 DNA sequence: TGTGCCAGCAGCGTAGTCGGGACTAGATACAATGAGCAGTTCTTC.

The chain carries TRBV6-5 and TRBJ1-5; no firm D call. V lost 7 bases to trimming and J lost 9 bases, with 13 bases between them. Per germline, CDR1 MNHEY and CDR2 SVGAGI. The CDR3 is made up of 12 amino acids. The CDR3 coding sequence is TGTGCCAGCATTGAGGTCGGTTCGCCCCAGCATTTT. Protein: CASIEVGSPQHF.

The chain is built from TRBV28 and TRBJ1-1, with unresolved D. Germline lookup yields CDR1 MDHEN and CDR2 SYDVKM. There are 14 residues in the CDR3. V was cut by 8 bases and J by 3 bases, with 16 bases left in between. CDR3 coding DNA: TGTGCCAGCGCACCGGGAGAGACCTACACTGAAGCTTTCTTT. Translated: CASAPGETYTEAFF.

This chain connects TRBV14 to TRBJ2-2; 9 bases match TRBD1. Trimming cost V 6 bases and J 2 bases; bases outside gene matches: 7. The germline gives CDR1 SGHDN, CDR2 FVKESK. The CDR3 has 16 amino acids. CDR3 protein: CASSHRDRANTGELFF. Here the CDR3 DNA reads TGTGCCAGCAGTCACCGGGACAGGGCTAACACCGGGGAGCTGTTTTTT.

The rearrangement joins TRBV5-6 to TRBJ2-2; no clear D gene. CDR3 length: 14 amino acids. The ends were cut back, 0 bases at V and 5 bases at J, with 8 bases in the middle. Per the germline V gene, CDR1 is SGHDT and CDR2 is YYEEEE. DNA for the CDR3: TGTGCCAGCAGCTTGGAGAAGGGTACCGGGGAGCTGTTTTTT. Its protein is CASSLEKGTGELFF.

The gene calls are TRBV30 and TRBJ1-3; D might be TRBD1 (5 bases). Germline loops: CDR1 GTSNPN, CDR2 SVGIG (reference sequence). V was shortened by 4 bases and J by 0 bases, with 16 bases between the two germline ends. CDR3 length: 16 amino acids. This chain's CDR3 is CAWKGFRASSGNTIYF. CDR3 coding DNA: TGTGCCTGGAAAGGCTTCAGGGCGAGCTCTGGAAACACCATATATTTT.

V and J are TRBV28 and TRBJ2-3; D gene ambiguous. The V end was cut by 5 bases, the J end by 4 bases, with 4 bases between. The CDR3 has 11 residues. In germline, CDR1 is MDHEN, CDR2 SYDVKM. CDR3 in amino acids: CASSHPDTQYF. The CDR3 region has the DNA TGTGCCAGCAGTCACCCAGATACGCAGTATTTT.

J is TRBJ2-2 and V is TRBV4-1, with a weak D call TRBD1 (6 bases). The CDR3 sequence is 14 residues long. V lost 0 bases to trimming and J lost 4 bases, with 6 bases between them. Germline values: CDR1 MGHRA, CDR2 YSYEKL. This CDR3 reads CASSQEGATGELFF. The CDR3 nucleotides are TGCGCCAGCAGCCAAGAGGGGGCCACCGGGGAGCTGTTTTTT.

The chain is built from TRBV6-2 or TRBV6-3 and TRBJ2-7, with D perhaps TRBD1 or TRBD2 (5 bases each). CDR3 length equals 15 residues. CDR1 is MNHEY, CDR2 SVGEGT, per germline. The V end lost 2 bases, the J end lost 2 bases, and 13 bases lay between the germline ends. As DNA, the CDR3 is TGTGCCAGCAGTTACGGGGTGACGGGACCCTACGAGCAGTACTTC. It specifies CASSYGVTGPYEQYF.

V and J are TRBV27 and TRBJ2-7; 13 bases are shared with TRBD2. The J segment lost 4 bases and the V segment lost 10 bases, leaving 10 bases of the junction unmatched. CDR1 and CDR2 from the germline V gene are MNHEY and SMNVEV (reference sequence). The CDR3 runs to 15 residues. The CDR3 protein is CATRPLLAGGYEQYF. The CDR3 DNA sequence: TGTGCCACCCGACCCTTACTAGCGGGAGGGTACGAGCAGTACTTC.

This chain links TRBV6-2 or TRBV6-3 with TRBJ1-2; TRBD1 might be the D (5 bases). The CDR3 is 14 residues long. V lost 5 bases to trimming and J lost 4 bases, with 14 bases between them. Germline V gene sequence: CDR1 MNHEY, CDR2 SVGEGT. CDR3 DNA sequence: TGTGCCAGCAGTACCGACAGCGAGATCTATGGCTACACCTTC. It encodes CASSTDSEIYGYTF.

The chain employs TRBV3-1 and TRBJ2-7, with D hard to call. Between the trimmed V and J ends, which lost 2 bases and 0 bases, there was a span of 14 bases. This CDR3 is 16 amino acids long. Germline loops: CDR1 LGHDT, CDR2 YNNKEL (reference sequence). The CDR3 here is CASSQLVGAPSYEQYF. The DNA of the CDR3 is TGTGCCAGCAGCCAACTCGTGGGCGCACCCTCCTACGAGCAGTACTTC.

CDR3 loop: CASSFQGASGNEQYF. CDR3 in DNA: TGCGCCAGCAGCTTCCAGGGGGCTTCAGGGAACGAGCAGTACTTC. This rearrangement joins TRBV5-1 to TRBJ2-7; 8 bases are a match to TRBD1. The junction had 9 bases not matched to a gene; V was cut back by 2 bases and J by 5 bases. The germline V gene encodes CDR1 SGHRS and CDR2 YFSETQ. This CDR3 comprises 15 residues.

The genes are TRBV29-1 and TRBJ1-1; D is ambiguous. V lost 4 bases, J lost 3 bases, and 9 bases lay in between. The CDR3 loop spans 12 amino acids. Germline V CDR1 and CDR2: SQVTM, ANQGSEA. The CDR3 DNA sequence: TGCAGCGTTGTCTTGGCGGACACTGAAGCTTTCTTT. Its protein product is CSVVLADTEAFF. The variable domain in full, with the rest retrieved from reference TRBV29-1 and TRBJ1-1, is SAVISQKPSRDICQRGTSLTIQCQVDSQVTMMFWYRQQPGQSLTLIATANQGSEATYESGFVIDKFPISRPNLTFSTLTVSNMSPEDSSIYLCSVVLADTEAFFGQGTRLTVV.